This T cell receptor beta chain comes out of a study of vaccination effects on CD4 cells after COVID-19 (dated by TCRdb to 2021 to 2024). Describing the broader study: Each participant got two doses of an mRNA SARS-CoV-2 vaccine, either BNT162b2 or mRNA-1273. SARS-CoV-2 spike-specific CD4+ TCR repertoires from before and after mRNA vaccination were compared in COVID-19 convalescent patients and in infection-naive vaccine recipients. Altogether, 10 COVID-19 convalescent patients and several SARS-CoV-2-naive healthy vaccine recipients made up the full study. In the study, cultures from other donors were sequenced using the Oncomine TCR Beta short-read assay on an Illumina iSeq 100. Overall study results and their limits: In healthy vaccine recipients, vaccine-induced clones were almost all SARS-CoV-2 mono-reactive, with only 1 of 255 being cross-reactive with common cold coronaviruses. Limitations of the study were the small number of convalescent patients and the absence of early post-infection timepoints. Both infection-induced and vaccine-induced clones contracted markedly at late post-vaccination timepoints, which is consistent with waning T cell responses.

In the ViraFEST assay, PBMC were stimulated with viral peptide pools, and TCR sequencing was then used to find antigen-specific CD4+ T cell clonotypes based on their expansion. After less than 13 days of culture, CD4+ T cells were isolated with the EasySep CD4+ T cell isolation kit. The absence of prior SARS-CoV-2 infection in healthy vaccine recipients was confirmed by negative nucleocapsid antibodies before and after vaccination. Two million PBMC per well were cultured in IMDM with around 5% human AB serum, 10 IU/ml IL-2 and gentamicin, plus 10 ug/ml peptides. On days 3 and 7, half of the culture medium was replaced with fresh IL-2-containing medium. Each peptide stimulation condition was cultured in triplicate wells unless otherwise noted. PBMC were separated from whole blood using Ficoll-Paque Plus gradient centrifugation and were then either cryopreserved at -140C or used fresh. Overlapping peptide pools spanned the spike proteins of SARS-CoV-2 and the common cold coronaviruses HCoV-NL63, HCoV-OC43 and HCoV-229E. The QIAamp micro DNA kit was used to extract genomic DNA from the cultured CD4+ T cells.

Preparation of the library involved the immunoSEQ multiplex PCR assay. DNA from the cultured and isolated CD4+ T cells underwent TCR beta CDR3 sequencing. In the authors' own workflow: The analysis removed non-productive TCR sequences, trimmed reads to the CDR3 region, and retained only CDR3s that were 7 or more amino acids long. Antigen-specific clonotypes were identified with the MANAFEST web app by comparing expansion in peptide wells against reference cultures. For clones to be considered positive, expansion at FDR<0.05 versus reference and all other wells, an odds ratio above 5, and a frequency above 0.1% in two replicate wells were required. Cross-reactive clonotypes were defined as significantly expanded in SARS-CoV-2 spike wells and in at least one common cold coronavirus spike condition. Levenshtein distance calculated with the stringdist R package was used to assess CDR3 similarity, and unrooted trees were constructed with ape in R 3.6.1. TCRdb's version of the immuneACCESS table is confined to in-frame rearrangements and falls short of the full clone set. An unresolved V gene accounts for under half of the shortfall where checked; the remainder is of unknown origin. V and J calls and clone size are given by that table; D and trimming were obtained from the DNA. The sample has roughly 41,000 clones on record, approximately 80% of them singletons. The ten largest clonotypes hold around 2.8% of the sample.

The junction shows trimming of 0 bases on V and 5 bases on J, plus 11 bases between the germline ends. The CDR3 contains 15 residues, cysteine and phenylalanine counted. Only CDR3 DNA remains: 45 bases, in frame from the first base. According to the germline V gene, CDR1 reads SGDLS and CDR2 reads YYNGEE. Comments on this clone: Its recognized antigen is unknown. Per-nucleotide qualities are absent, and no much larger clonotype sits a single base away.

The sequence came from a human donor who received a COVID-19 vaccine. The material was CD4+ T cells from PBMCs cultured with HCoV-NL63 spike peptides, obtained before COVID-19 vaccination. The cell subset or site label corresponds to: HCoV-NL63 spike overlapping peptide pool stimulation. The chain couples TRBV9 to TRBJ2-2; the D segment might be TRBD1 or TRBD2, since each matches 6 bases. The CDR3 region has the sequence CASSVDGGGTGELFF. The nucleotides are TGTGCCAGCAGCGTAGATGGAGGGGGTACCGGGGAGCTGTTTTTT.